This record concerns one T cell receptor (beta chain) sequence. This entry belongs to a study of blood T cell repertoires in COVID-19. Study details: PBMCs, B-cell-depleted T cells, or T cells were the source of the cDNA or gDNA that made up the material.

The CDR3 spans 16 residues. Germline V gene data show CDR1 as SGHTA and CDR2 as FQGTGA. The ends were cut back, 4 bases at V and 6 bases at J, with 16 bases in the middle. Authors' processing steps: From reference gene primer amplification, estimates of nucleated cell counts were derived. TCRdb's table, derived via immunoSEQ multiplex PCR, lists solely in-frame clones and lacks some. For V, J and clone size, that table is used; D and trimming come from the DNA. The data contain roughly 250,000 clones, around 90% of them seen just once; the ten biggest clones take up 2.3%. Clinical history reported by participants formed the basis on which cohorts were assigned.

The V and J genes are TRBV7-3 and TRBJ1-6; possible D gene TRBD1, 5 bases. Sequenced: PBMCs or T cells enriched from blood (not recorded which). This sequence originates from a woman in her 40s with acute COVID-19. The CDR3 DNA is TGTGCCAGCAGCTCCCAAGGCGCAGGGTTTAATTCACCCCTCCACTTT. It encodes CASSSQGAGFNSPLHF.